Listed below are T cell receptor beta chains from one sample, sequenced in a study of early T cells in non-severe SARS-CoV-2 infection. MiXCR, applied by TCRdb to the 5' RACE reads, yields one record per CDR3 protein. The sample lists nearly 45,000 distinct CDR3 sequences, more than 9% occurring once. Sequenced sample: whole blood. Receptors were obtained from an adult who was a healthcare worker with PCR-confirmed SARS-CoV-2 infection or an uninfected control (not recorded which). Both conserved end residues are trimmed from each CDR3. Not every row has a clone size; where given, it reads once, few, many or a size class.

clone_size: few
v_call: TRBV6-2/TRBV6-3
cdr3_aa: ASSNGRYSNQPQH

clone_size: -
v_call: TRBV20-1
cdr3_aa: SGGVANQPQH

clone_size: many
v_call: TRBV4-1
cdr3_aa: ASSPGRETQY

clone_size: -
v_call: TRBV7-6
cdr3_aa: ASSYYSAGGELF

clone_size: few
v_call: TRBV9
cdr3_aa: ASSVAPQGYEQY

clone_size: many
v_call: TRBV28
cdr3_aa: ASSFFGDRGGALH

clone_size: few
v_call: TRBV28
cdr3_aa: ASRGGLEGTGELF

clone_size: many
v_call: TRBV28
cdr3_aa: ASRERNYEQY

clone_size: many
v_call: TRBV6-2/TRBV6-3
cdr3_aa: ASSYSGTRVNQPQH

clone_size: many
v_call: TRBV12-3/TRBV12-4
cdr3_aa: ASSPSSDNEQF

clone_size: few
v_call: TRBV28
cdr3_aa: ASSYPTTGTGELF

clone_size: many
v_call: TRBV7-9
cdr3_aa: ASSLQGQRKETQY

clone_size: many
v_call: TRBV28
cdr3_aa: ASKGLLNTEAF

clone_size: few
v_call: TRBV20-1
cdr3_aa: SAKRQGEMNTEAF

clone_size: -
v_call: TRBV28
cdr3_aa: VSIPGGQGIYGYT

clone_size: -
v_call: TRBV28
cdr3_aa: ASSLVRTPEKLF

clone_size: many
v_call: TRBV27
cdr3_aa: ASSFNRDFHTDTQY

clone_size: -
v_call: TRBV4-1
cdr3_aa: ASSQAPSGTYEQY

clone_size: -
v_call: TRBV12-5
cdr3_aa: ASGLPRGQGTTDTQY

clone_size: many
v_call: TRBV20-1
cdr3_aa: SARSPGHSTDTQY

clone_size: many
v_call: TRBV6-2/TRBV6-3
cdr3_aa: ASSPFRGAAYNEQF

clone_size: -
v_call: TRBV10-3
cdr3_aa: ATHSNGDSPLH

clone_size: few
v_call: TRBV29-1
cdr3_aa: SGTREDLNTEAF

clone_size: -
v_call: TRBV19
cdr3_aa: ASSRKTGAGTDTQY

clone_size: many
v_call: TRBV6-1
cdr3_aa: ASGPRDRVV

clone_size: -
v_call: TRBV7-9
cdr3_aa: ASSSNARAMRAQETQY

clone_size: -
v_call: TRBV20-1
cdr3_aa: SARVAGGEQF

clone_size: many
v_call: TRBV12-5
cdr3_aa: ASGLNYEQY

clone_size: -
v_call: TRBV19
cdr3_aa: ASKMGDLGGHEQF

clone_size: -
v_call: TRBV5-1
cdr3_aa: ASTTGLGRGTDTQY

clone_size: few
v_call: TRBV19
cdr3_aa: ASSLRTGGTQETQY

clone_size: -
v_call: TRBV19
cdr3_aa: ASRPDGQGVNQPQH

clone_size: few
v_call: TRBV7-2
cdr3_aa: ASSLRTGGLYGYT

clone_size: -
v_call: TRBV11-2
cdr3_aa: ASSQRQVWGLGELF

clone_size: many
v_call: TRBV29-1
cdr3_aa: SVQKTGGFTGELF

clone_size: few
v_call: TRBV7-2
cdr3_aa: ASSLSGGTSEQY

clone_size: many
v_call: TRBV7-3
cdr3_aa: ASSLYTPGRAGELF

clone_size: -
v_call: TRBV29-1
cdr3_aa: SVEAIGDTQY

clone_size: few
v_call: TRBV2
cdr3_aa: ASTAGRLTGELF

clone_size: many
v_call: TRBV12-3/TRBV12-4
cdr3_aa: ASRKSGTGGYGYT

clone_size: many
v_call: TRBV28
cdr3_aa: ASTFREGRETQY

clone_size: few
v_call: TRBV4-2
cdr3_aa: ASSPSVTSGSNEQF

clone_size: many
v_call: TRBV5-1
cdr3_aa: ASSSAGLKTEAF

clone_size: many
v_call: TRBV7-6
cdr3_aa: ASSSKRGLAGLSYNEQF

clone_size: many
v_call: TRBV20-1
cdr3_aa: SARIPSKTSNYEQY

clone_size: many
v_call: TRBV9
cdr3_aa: ASVGGAGNEQF

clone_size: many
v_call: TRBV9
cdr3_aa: ASSVEGLAGYNEQF

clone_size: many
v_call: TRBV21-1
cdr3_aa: ATVNTGRETQY

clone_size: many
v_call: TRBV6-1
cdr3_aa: ASPRLAGVGEQF

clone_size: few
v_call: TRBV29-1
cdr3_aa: SVKGPSNTGELF

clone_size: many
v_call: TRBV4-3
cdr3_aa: ASSQEGSGDEQF

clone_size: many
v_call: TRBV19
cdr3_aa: ASTPTPYSTDTQY

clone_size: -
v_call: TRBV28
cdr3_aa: ASSLGGTVGLDTEAF

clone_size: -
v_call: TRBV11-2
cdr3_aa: ASSLGDESSPLH

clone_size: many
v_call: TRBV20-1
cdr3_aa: SARLAVGGELF

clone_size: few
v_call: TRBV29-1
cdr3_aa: SVDNPGATGYT

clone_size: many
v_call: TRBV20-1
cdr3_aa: SATDPGQLNQPQH

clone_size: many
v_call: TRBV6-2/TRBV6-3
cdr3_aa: ASSPRLGEQF